The T cell receptor (beta chain) under discussion was sequenced for a study of T cell responses to AZD1222 COVID-19 vaccine. Whole-study findings and limits: Recipients of AZD1222 seropositive at baseline numbered only five or six. Among spike-specific TCRs, nearly half reportedly target unmutated variant regions. Spike-specific TCR repertoires showed rising breadth and depth after two AZD1222 doses. White British donors predominated, females outnumbered males, and clonal diversity was possibly underestimated.

The table came from immunoSEQ multiplex PCR; TCRdb's copy has only in-frame clones and leaves some out. There are some 150,000 clones in the sample; approximately 88% occur only once, and 5.4% lies in the top ten. CDR3 length: 13 residues. Per the germline V gene, CDR1 is MNHEY and CDR2 is SMNVEV (reference sequence). With V trimmed by 5 bases and J by 7 bases, 6 bases remained unmatched. As to this clone: Its target is unknown.

This specimen consisted of peripheral blood, obtained 28 days after the second dose of the MenACWY control vaccine. The receptor's source is an adult who received the MenACWY meningococcal vaccine as a control. This sequence joins TRBV27 and TRBJ1-2; TRBD1 matches 8 bases. CDR3 loop: CASSLGQGSGYTF. The DNA of the CDR3 is TGTGCCAGCAGTCTTGGACAGGGCTCTGGCTACACCTTC.